Listed below are T cell receptor beta chains from one sample, sequenced in a study of T cell responses to AZD1222 COVID-19 vaccine. Produced via immunoSEQ multiplex PCR; TCRdb's table is partial and in-frame only. The data show more than 95,000 clones, 80% to 95% seen once. Sequencing used peripheral blood, obtained on day 0 of AZD1222 vaccination. The receptors shown here come from an adult in good health. Both conserved end residues are part of each CDR3. Each record gives: CDR3 DNA, CDR3 protein, V gene, D gene, J gene, clone size. D genes are given only for firm matches. Only some rows state a clone size, as once, few, many or a class for expanded clones.

CDR3 DNA: TGTGCCAGCAGTTTCTCCGGGCGGGTCTATGGCTACACCTTC
CDR3 protein: CASSFSGRVYGYTF
V gene: TRBV6-5
D gene: -
J gene: TRBJ1-2
clone size: -

CDR3 DNA: TGTGCCAGCAGTGAACCGGGCAGGAGCTCTGGAAACACCATATATTTT
CDR3 protein: CASSEPGRSSGNTIYF
V gene: TRBV6-1
D gene: -
J gene: TRBJ1-3
clone size: -

CDR3 DNA: TGTGCCAGCAGGCCCGGCTCTGGCGGGCCCTCCTACGAGCAGTACTTC
CDR3 protein: CASRPGSGGPSYEQYF
V gene: TRBV5-4
D gene: -
J gene: TRBJ2-7
clone size: -

CDR3 DNA: TGTGCCAGCAGCACCCTACTAGCGGGTAAAGAGACCCAGTACTTC
CDR3 protein: CASSTLLAGKETQYF
V gene: TRBV9
D gene: TRBD2
J gene: TRBJ2-5
clone size: -

CDR3 DNA: TGTGCCAGCAGAGGTGGCGATACTGAAGCTTTCTTT
CDR3 protein: CASRGGDTEAFF
V gene: TRBV2
D gene: -
J gene: TRBJ1-1
clone size: once

CDR3 DNA: TGTGCCAGCAGCGCATGGACTAGCGGTCACAATGAGCAGTTCTTC
CDR3 protein: CASSAWTSGHNEQFF
V gene: TRBV9
D gene: TRBD2
J gene: TRBJ2-1
clone size: once

CDR3 DNA: TGTGCCAGCAGTTTTTCATGGGCAACCCTTGGGGGCTACACCTTC
CDR3 protein: CASSFSWATLGGYTF
V gene: TRBV28
D gene: -
J gene: TRBJ1-2
clone size: -

CDR3 DNA: TGTGCCATGGGGACAGGGGTCGGGGGCTACACCTTC
CDR3 protein: CAMGTGVGGYTF
V gene: TRBV10-3
D gene: TRBD1
J gene: TRBJ1-2
clone size: -

CDR3 DNA: TGTGCCAGCTCAGACGTGGGACAGGGGATTAATTCACCCCTCCACTTT
CDR3 protein: CASSDVGQGINSPLHF
V gene: TRBV18
D gene: TRBD1
J gene: TRBJ1-6
clone size: -

CDR3 DNA: TGTGCCAGCAGCTTAGGACTTATCAATGAGCAGTTCTTC
CDR3 protein: CASSLGLINEQFF
V gene: TRBV7-8
D gene: -
J gene: TRBJ2-1
clone size: few

CDR3 DNA: TGTGCCAGCAGCTTGGATGATCCAGACCTAGTGGGCTACACCTTC
CDR3 protein: CASSLDDPDLVGYTF
V gene: TRBV5-6
D gene: -
J gene: TRBJ1-2
clone size: -

CDR3 DNA: TGCGCCAGCAGCTCCGACCCGGGCCCCTTTAGGGAGCAGTACTTC
CDR3 protein: CASSSDPGPFREQYF
V gene: TRBV5-1
D gene: -
J gene: TRBJ2-7
clone size: -

CDR3 DNA: TGTGCCAGCAGTATCTCCTTGGGCAGGGAACGTGCCAAAAACATTCAGTACTTC
CDR3 protein: CASSISLGRERAKNIQYF
V gene: TRBV28
D gene: -
J gene: TRBJ2-4
clone size: -

CDR3 DNA: TGTGCCAGCAGCCGAGGGGGGAACGACGAGCAGTACTTC
CDR3 protein: CASSRGGNDEQYF
V gene: TRBV7-9
D gene: -
J gene: TRBJ2-7
clone size: -

CDR3 DNA: TGTGCCAGCAGTGGGGTGTCGGGACCTAGCACAGATACGCAGTATTTT
CDR3 protein: CASSGVSGPSTDTQYF
V gene: TRBV2
D gene: -
J gene: TRBJ2-3
clone size: -

CDR3 DNA: TGTGCCAGCGCCAGCAACACAGATACGCAGTATTTT
CDR3 protein: CASASNTDTQYF
V gene: TRBV9
D gene: -
J gene: TRBJ2-3
clone size: -

CDR3 DNA: TGTGCCAGTAGCCCTAGGGTCCAAGAGACCCAGTACTTC
CDR3 protein: CASSPRVQETQYF
V gene: TRBV19
D gene: -
J gene: TRBJ2-5
clone size: -

CDR3 DNA: TGTGCCAGCAGCCCTAATACGGCGGCCACCCGAGAGACCCAGTACTTC
CDR3 protein: CASSPNTAATRETQYF
V gene: TRBV7-8
D gene: -
J gene: TRBJ2-5
clone size: -

CDR3 DNA: TGTGCCAGCAGCTTAGTCCCGGGAAGTCAGGGAAAGCGAGGCTACACCTTC
CDR3 protein: CASSLVPGSQGKRGYTF
V gene: TRBV7-8
D gene: -
J gene: TRBJ1-2
clone size: -

CDR3 DNA: TGTGCCAGCAGTTACGCGGTGGGATGGGAGACCCAGTACTTC
CDR3 protein: CASSYAVGWETQYF
V gene: TRBV6-5
D gene: -
J gene: TRBJ2-5
clone size: -

CDR3 DNA: TGTGCCAGTAGTACGAGGGGGCTGGGTGATACGCAGTATTTT
CDR3 protein: CASSTRGLGDTQYF
V gene: TRBV19
D gene: TRBD1
J gene: TRBJ2-3
clone size: -

CDR3 DNA: TGTGCCAGCTCACTGGGACAGATCCGGACCAATCAGCCCCAGCATTTT
CDR3 protein: CASSLGQIRTNQPQHF
V gene: TRBV18
D gene: TRBD1
J gene: TRBJ1-5
clone size: -

CDR3 DNA: TGTGCCAGCAGCTTAATGGGAGTCGGGGGCACTGAAGCTTTCTTT
CDR3 protein: CASSLMGVGGTEAFF
V gene: TRBV7-3
D gene: -
J gene: TRBJ1-1
clone size: -

CDR3 DNA: TGTGCCAGTTTGGAGACACAGAACACTGAAGCTTTCTTT
CDR3 protein: CASLETQNTEAFF
V gene: TRBV18
D gene: -
J gene: TRBJ1-1
clone size: -

CDR3 DNA: TGTGCCAGCAGCTTAGGACAGGGGACAATAAGTAACAATCAGCCCCAGCATTTT
CDR3 protein: CASSLGQGTISNNQPQHF
V gene: TRBV13
D gene: TRBD1
J gene: TRBJ1-5
clone size: -

CDR3 DNA: TGTGCCAGCAGCACCGGGACTCTTCTACGGGAGCAGTACTTC
CDR3 protein: CASSTGTLLREQYF
V gene: TRBV5-4
D gene: -
J gene: TRBJ2-7
clone size: -

CDR3 DNA: TGTGCCAGTAGTTCACCTAGCGGGAGGGCCCTGAATACGCAGTATTTT
CDR3 protein: CASSSPSGRALNTQYF
V gene: TRBV19
D gene: TRBD2
J gene: TRBJ2-3
clone size: once

CDR3 DNA: TGTGCCAGCAGCATGACAGGTACCTACAATGAGCAGTTCTTC
CDR3 protein: CASSMTGTYNEQFF
V gene: TRBV9
D gene: -
J gene: TRBJ2-1
clone size: once

CDR3 DNA: TGTGCCAGCAGCCTACAGGGGCCGCGGTCACCCCTCCACTTT
CDR3 protein: CASSLQGPRSPLHF
V gene: TRBV5-6
D gene: TRBD1
J gene: TRBJ1-6
clone size: -

CDR3 DNA: TGCGCCAGCTCGAAAAATTACGAAGAGCAGTTCTTC
CDR3 protein: CASSKNYEEQFF
V gene: TRBV4-1
D gene: -
J gene: TRBJ2-1
clone size: -

CDR3 DNA: TGTGCCATCAGTCCAGAGACAGGGGTGTATAGCAATCAGCCCCAGCATTTT
CDR3 protein: CAISPETGVYSNQPQHF
V gene: TRBV10-3
D gene: TRBD1
J gene: TRBJ1-5
clone size: -

CDR3 DNA: TGTGCCAGCAGTGAAAGTGGAGGAGGTGGCTACACCTTC
CDR3 protein: CASSESGGGGYTF
V gene: TRBV6-1
D gene: -
J gene: TRBJ1-2
clone size: -

CDR3 DNA: TGTGCCAGCACCTGGGGGTATGAGCAGTTCTTC
CDR3 protein: CASTWGYEQFF
V gene: TRBV12-3/TRBV12-4
D gene: -
J gene: TRBJ2-1
clone size: -

CDR3 DNA: TGCGCCAGCAGCTCCAACCCAGGTCAGGGCGAGACCCAGTACTTC
CDR3 protein: CASSSNPGQGETQYF
V gene: TRBV5-1
D gene: -
J gene: TRBJ2-5
clone size: -

CDR3 DNA: TGTGCCAGCAGCTTTCACCCAAGGACAGGGGAGGTACAAGAGACCCAGTACTTC
CDR3 protein: CASSFHPRTGEVQETQYF
V gene: TRBV5-8
D gene: TRBD1
J gene: TRBJ2-5
clone size: -

CDR3 DNA: TGTGCCAGCAGCTTGCCCTCAGACGAAGCTTTCTTT
CDR3 protein: CASSLPSDEAFF
V gene: TRBV5-4
D gene: -
J gene: TRBJ1-1
clone size: -

CDR3 DNA: TGCGCCAGCAGGTTAGACCACCTCGGTTCACCCCTCCACTTT
CDR3 protein: CASRLDHLGSPLHF
V gene: TRBV5-1
D gene: -
J gene: TRBJ1-6
clone size: -

CDR3 DNA: TGTGCCAGCAGTTTCTTGTCGGCGGTTGGCAGCACAGATACGCAGTATTTT
CDR3 protein: CASSFLSAVGSTDTQYF
V gene: TRBV6-2/TRBV6-3
D gene: -
J gene: TRBJ2-3
clone size: -

CDR3 DNA: TGTGCCATCAGTGATATGGTTAGCGGGAGGTTTTACAATGAGCAGTTCTTC
CDR3 protein: CAISDMVSGRFYNEQFF
V gene: TRBV10-3
D gene: TRBD2
J gene: TRBJ2-1
clone size: -

CDR3 DNA: TGTGCCAGCAGCGGGGAGAGGGGACGGAACTATGGCTACACCTTC
CDR3 protein: CASSGERGRNYGYTF
V gene: TRBV6-5
D gene: -
J gene: TRBJ1-2
clone size: -

CDR3 DNA: TGTGCCAGCACTGGGGAAGGAGTCGTCAATGGCTACACCTTC
CDR3 protein: CASTGEGVVNGYTF
V gene: TRBV2
D gene: -
J gene: TRBJ1-2
clone size: once

CDR3 DNA: TGCGCCAGCAGCACTCTAGCGGGAGTGGGAATCTCCTACAATGAGCAGTTCTTC
CDR3 protein: CASSTLAGVGISYNEQFF
V gene: TRBV4-1
D gene: TRBD2
J gene: TRBJ2-1
clone size: -

CDR3 DNA: TGCGCCAGCAGCCAAGCCCCCTACAGGGGACCTCAGCCCCAGCATTTT
CDR3 protein: CASSQAPYRGPQPQHF
V gene: TRBV4-1
D gene: TRBD1
J gene: TRBJ1-5
clone size: -

CDR3 DNA: TGTGCCAGCAGTTTAGTAGACAGTACCTACGAGCAGTACTTC
CDR3 protein: CASSLVDSTYEQYF
V gene: TRBV27
D gene: -
J gene: TRBJ2-7
clone size: -

CDR3 DNA: TGTGCCAGCCGACTACAGGGGGCGAATCAGGACTATGGCTACACCTTC
CDR3 protein: CASRLQGANQDYGYTF
V gene: TRBV27
D gene: TRBD1
J gene: TRBJ1-2
clone size: once

CDR3 DNA: TGTGCCAGCAGCCAAGCAGGGTCCGGAAAACTGTTTTTT
CDR3 protein: CASSQAGSGKLFF
V gene: TRBV3-1/TRBV3-2
D gene: -
J gene: TRBJ1-4
clone size: -

CDR3 DNA: TGTGCCAGCAGCCTGAGGCAGCAGGGCGATACGCAGTATTTT
CDR3 protein: CASSLRQQGDTQYF
V gene: TRBV7-6
D gene: -
J gene: TRBJ2-3
clone size: -

CDR3 DNA: TGTGCCAGCAGTTATGACAGGGGAATCTTACACAATGAGCAGTTCTTC
CDR3 protein: CASSYDRGILHNEQFF
V gene: TRBV5-6
D gene: TRBD1
J gene: TRBJ2-1
clone size: -

CDR3 DNA: TGTGCCAGCAGCCAAGGCCCCACTAGCCGGTCGGACGAGCAGTACTTC
CDR3 protein: CASSQGPTSRSDEQYF
V gene: TRBV4-2
D gene: -
J gene: TRBJ2-7
clone size: -

CDR3 DNA: TGTGCCAGCAGTGAACAGACAGGGATCACAGGTTATGGCTACACCTTC
CDR3 protein: CASSEQTGITGYGYTF
V gene: TRBV2
D gene: TRBD1
J gene: TRBJ1-2
clone size: -

CDR3 DNA: TGTGCCAGCAGCTTTGTACGGGAGATCCACGAGCAGTACTTC
CDR3 protein: CASSFVREIHEQYF
V gene: TRBV7-9
D gene: -
J gene: TRBJ2-7
clone size: -

CDR3 DNA: TGTGCCAGTAGTATCAGCGGGACAGGGGCGTACGAGCAGTACTTC
CDR3 protein: CASSISGTGAYEQYF
V gene: TRBV19
D gene: TRBD1
J gene: TRBJ2-7
clone size: once

CDR3 DNA: TGTGCCAGCAGCCCTAATAGCGGTTCTTTCTACGAGCAGTACTTC
CDR3 protein: CASSPNSGSFYEQYF
V gene: TRBV9
D gene: -
J gene: TRBJ2-7
clone size: -

CDR3 DNA: TGCGCCAGCAGCTTAGGGGGTGGAAACACCATATATTTT
CDR3 protein: CASSLGGGNTIYF
V gene: TRBV5-1
D gene: -
J gene: TRBJ1-3
clone size: -

CDR3 DNA: TGTGCCAGCAGTTACACGGGGACGGGACTAGCAAATGAGCAGTTCTTC
CDR3 protein: CASSYTGTGLANEQFF
V gene: TRBV6-5
D gene: TRBD2
J gene: TRBJ2-1
clone size: -

CDR3 DNA: TGTGCCAGCAGTTACTCTCGTGATTCAGCTTCACCCCTCCACTTT
CDR3 protein: CASSYSRDSASPLHF
V gene: TRBV6-6
D gene: -
J gene: TRBJ1-6
clone size: few

CDR3 DNA: TGTGCCAGCAGCTTAGCGCTCGGATCCACCCTCTCTGGAAACACCATATATTTT
CDR3 protein: CASSLALGSTLSGNTIYF
V gene: TRBV7-9
D gene: -
J gene: TRBJ1-3
clone size: -